This entry describes one T cell receptor (beta chain). These data originate in a study of multiple sclerosis patients with progressive multifocal leukoencephalopathy. Germline V gene lookup returns CDR1 MNHEY and CDR2 SVGAGI. V was trimmed by 9 bases and J by 1 base, leaving 7 bases between them. The CDR3 loop spans 12 amino acids. Described time point: time of PML onset. All PML patients were female, and all patients had earlier interferon beta. TCRdb keeps only in-frame clones here, not all; method: immunoSEQ multiplex PCR. The data hold about 31,000 clones, with approximately 85% observed a single time.

V gene TRBV6-5 combines with J gene TRBJ1-5; D possibly corresponds to TRBD1 (6 bases). The clonotype originates from a woman in her 30s with progressive multifocal leukoencephalopathy. This specimen consisted of PBMCs, obtained from a patient treated with natalizumab. This CDR3 is CARQGSNQPQHF. The CDR3 DNA follows: TGTGCCAGGCAGGGGAGCAATCAGCCCCAGCATTTT.